This T cell receptor beta chain was identified during a study of a mutant IDH1 vaccine in newly diagnosed glioma. Background on the study: Across weeks 1, 3, 5, 7, 11, 15, 19 and 23, patients received a vaccination each time, eight in all. Those enrolled had earlier been treated with radiotherapy, temozolomide, or both, mostly both. The initiation of vaccination occurred 4-6 weeks after radiotherapy alone, or with temozolomide cycles. Regarding the study as a whole: Seemingly, top peripheral T cell clonotype changes bore no relation to pseudoprogression.

As for this clone: Antigen unknown.

Repertoires were generated with immunoSEQ multiplex PCR, while TCRdb's copy carries only in-frame clones and drops some. The sample includes approximately 51,000 clones, 78% of them seen just once. The CDR3 length is 13 residues. Losses at the gene ends were 4 bases for V and 6 bases for J; bases not matched to a gene: 4. The germline V gene encodes CDR1 MNHNY and CDR2 SVGAGI (reference sequence). Time point indicated: week 5, during vaccination. Mutant IDH1 20-mer peptide, at 300 ug, made up each vaccine dose, with topical imiquimod. The clonotype originates from a woman aged 40-49 years with glioma. The J gene is TRBJ2-7, the V gene TRBV6-6; 9 bases match TRBD1. Sequenced material: PBMCs, taken from a glioma patient whose treatment included an IDH1 peptide vaccine. CDR3 in DNA: TGTGCCAGCAGTTGGGGACAGGGCATCGAGCAGTACTTC. As protein: CASSWGQGIEQYF.